What follows are 26 T cell receptor beta chains derived from one specimen sequenced in a study of graft-versus-host responses after intestinal transplantation. The repertoire was sequenced with immunoSEQ multiplex PCR; TCRdb's copy has only in-frame clones and lacks some. The data hold 14,000 or so clones, with 77% observed a single time. Intraepithelial and lamina propria lymphocytes were freed from processed graft tissue. Sample: ileum tissue, taken just over 26 days after intestinal transplant. All receptors derive from a human patient who received an intestinal transplant, so some T cells may come from the graft donor.

The chain links TRBV28 to TRBJ2-2; 10 positions match TRBD2. This CDR3 is 15 amino acids long. Germline V gene sequence: CDR1 MDHEN, CDR2 SYDVKM. Germline trimming cut 3 bases from V and 6 bases from J; bases unmatched to any gene: 4. The chain's CDR3 is CASSFSGGAAGELFF. As DNA, the CDR3 is TGTGCCAGCAGTTTCAGCGGGGGGGCCGCCGGGGAGCTGTTTTTT.

In its sample, this clone was seen a few times. The gene calls are TRBV9 and TRBJ2-1; D is unclear. The CDR3 totals 14 residues. The V end lost 4 bases, the J end lost 8 bases, and 16 bases lay between the germline ends. Germline values: CDR1 SGDLS, CDR2 YYNGEE. DNA for the CDR3: TGTGCCAGCAGCCCCCTTTCGGCCGGGTATGAGCAGTTCTTC. This sequence encodes CASSPLSAGYEQFF.

This clone was recorded a few times. The CDR3 region has the DNA TGTGCCAGCAGTTACGTACAGGGTTCACCCCTCCACTTT. Its translation: CASSYVQGSPLHF. This sequence joins TRBV6-8 and TRBJ1-6; D may be TRBD1 (6 bases). Germline V CDR1 and CDR2: MNHGY, SAAAGT. The CDR3 is 13 residues long. The V and J ends lost 2 bases and 9 bases respectively, with 8 bases between them.

A few counts support this clone. The rearrangement joins TRBV2 to TRBJ1-1; 7 nucleotides match TRBD1. CDR1 and CDR2 from the germline V gene are SNHLY and FYNNEI. The CDR3 runs to 12 residues. V lost 3 bases to trimming and J lost 8 bases; unmatched junction nucleotides: 3. The CDR3 DNA is TGTGCCAGCAGTGACCTGACAGGGGAAGCTTTCTTT. This translates into CASSDLTGEAFF. Based on the CDR3 plus reference TRBV2 and TRBJ1-1, the full variable domain is EPEVTQTPSHQVTQMGQEVILRCVPISNHLYFYWYRQILGQKVEFLVSFYNNEISEKSEIFDDQFSVERPDGSNFTLKIRSTKLEDSAMYFCASSDLTGEAFFGQGTRLTVV.

The gene calls are TRBV10-3 and TRBJ2-3; 11 bases agree with TRBD2. Germline trimming cut 11 bases from V and 1 base from J; bases unmatched to any gene: 5. The CDR3 spans 14 residues. Germline CDR1 is ENHRY and CDR2 is SYGVKD. The CDR3, as DNA: TGTGCCGTCGGGACTAGCGGAGGCACAGATACGCAGTATTTT. Amino acids: CAVGTSGGTDTQYF.

The V gene is TRBV6-1, the J gene TRBJ1-4; 7 nucleotides match TRBD1. The CDR3 is 15 residues long. V lost 9 bases to trimming and J lost 1 base; unmatched junction nucleotides: 8. Germline loops: CDR1 MNHNS, CDR2 SASEGT. The CDR3 coding sequence is TGTGCCAGTACAGGGGACCTATTAACTAATGAAAAACTGTTTTTT. It encodes CASTGDLLTNEKLFF.

In this sample, this clone turned up a few times. The chain couples TRBV5-1 to TRBJ2-1, with D perhaps TRBD2 (6 bases). This CDR3 region has 18 residues. The V end was cut by 0 bases, the J end by 3 bases, with 19 bases between. The germline gives CDR1 SGHRS, CDR2 YFSETQ. The CDR3 DNA sequence: TGCGCCAGCAGCTTGGACGGGGGAGGACCCGTTGTCTACAATGAGCAGTTCTTC. This sequence encodes CASSLDGGGPVVYNEQFF.

The chain links TRBV7-2 to TRBJ2-3; 7 bases are shared with TRBD1. With 5 bases clipped from V and 4 bases from J, the junction kept 3 bases outside the gene matches. Per germline, CDR1 SGHTA and CDR2 FQGNSA. This CDR3 has 13 residues. The CDR3 DNA sequence: TGTGCCAGCAGCCTCGGACAGGCAGATACGCAGTATTTT. It translates to CASSLGQADTQYF.

The rearrangement uses TRBV6-5 and TRBJ1-1; 9 bases align to TRBD1. V trimming: 0 bases; J trimming: 4 bases; junction bases outside the gene matches: 3. Germline-derived CDR1 and CDR2 are MNHEY and SVGAGI. This CDR3 comprises 15 residues. CDR3: CASSYSKTGGTEAFF. The CDR3 region has the DNA TGTGCCAGCAGTTACTCGAAGACAGGGGGCACTGAAGCTTTCTTT.

This chain connects TRBV28 to TRBJ1-2; D gene ambiguous. V dropped 5 bases and J dropped 0 bases, with 13 bases sitting between them. Germline V gene data show CDR1 as MDHEN and CDR2 as SYDVKM. The CDR3 covers 15 residues. Here the CDR3 reads CASSPAGASNYGYTF. As DNA, the CDR3 is TGTGCCAGCAGTCCCGCAGGCGCGTCTAACTATGGCTACACCTTC.

V is TRBV29-1 and J is TRBJ1-5; tentatively, D is TRBD1 (5 bases). This CDR3 spans 13 amino acids. CDR1 is SQVTM and CDR2 is ANQGSEA in the germline V gene. Trimming removed 8 bases at V and 3 bases at J, with 14 bases between. The CDR3 spells CSPAGANNQPQHF. The DNA for the CDR3 is TGCAGCCCTGCTGGGGCTAACAATCAGCCCCAGCATTTT.

The rearrangement uses TRBV2 and TRBJ2-2; 7 bases agree with TRBD1. Looked up from germline, CDR1 is SNHLY and CDR2 is FYNNEI. Trimming at V came to 6 bases and at J to 5 bases, leaving 9 bases not matched to a gene. The length of the CDR3 is 15 residues. CDR3 loop: CASSRTGERTGELFF. The CDR3 bases are TGTGCCAGCAGCCGAACAGGGGAAAGGACCGGGGAGCTGTTTTTT.

For the CDR3, the DNA is TGTGCCAGCAGTGAGTCGGGAACCAAAGAGACCCAGTACTTC. This codes for CASSESGTKETQYF. This chain joins TRBV2 and TRBJ2-5; TRBD2 is a possible D gene (5 bases). V lost 3 bases, J lost 3 bases, and 11 bases lay in between. The CDR3 covers 14 residues. Germline assignment: CDR1 SNHLY and CDR2 FYNNEI.

This sequence joins TRBV5-6 and TRBJ2-3; 8 bases fit TRBD1. Germline V gene data show CDR1 as SGHDT and CDR2 as YYEEEE. This CDR3 is built from 16 residues. J was trimmed by 3 bases and V by 4 bases; bases with no gene match: 10. DNA for the CDR3: TGTGCCAGCAGCCCCAACGGGAACAGGGGGACAGATACGCAGTATTTT. Encoded protein: CASSPNGNRGTDTQYF. Drawing the rest from reference TRBV5-6 and TRBJ2-3, the complete variable domain is DAGVTQSPTHLIKTRGQQVTLRCSPKSGHDTVSWYQQALGQGPQFIFQYYEEEERQRGNFPDRFSGHQFPNYSSELNVNALLLGDSALYLCASSPNGNRGTDTQYFGPGTRLTVL.

V and J are TRBV4-1 and TRBJ2-3, with TRBD2 identical over 8 bases. Germline CDR1 MGHRA, CDR2 YSYEKL. With 0 bases clipped from V and 1 base from J, the junction kept 3 bases outside the gene matches. CDR3 length: 16 amino acids. CDR3 residues: CASSQDGGAGTDTQYF. DNA of the CDR3: TGCGCCAGCAGCCAAGACGGGGGGGCCGGCACAGATACGCAGTATTTT.

V is TRBV10-3 and J is TRBJ2-6; D is uncertain. This CDR3 contains 18 residues. Germline V gene sequence: CDR1 ENHRY, CDR2 SYGVKD. V lost 0 bases, J lost 0 bases, and 12 bases lay in between. CDR3 residues: CAISESQTPTSGANVLTF. CDR3 DNA sequence: TGTGCCATCAGTGAGTCGCAGACTCCTACCTCTGGGGCCAACGTCCTGACTTTC.

In its sample, this clone was seen a few times. The rearrangement uses TRBV7-2 and TRBJ2-5; TRBD2 aligns across 8 bases. Germline values: CDR1 SGHTA, CDR2 FQGNSA. CDR3 length: 16 amino acids. The trim removed 3 bases at V and 5 bases at J, leaving 11 bases unmatched. The CDR3 region is CASSFGIGGAGETQYF. DNA of the CDR3: TGTGCCAGCAGCTTTGGGATCGGGGGGGCAGGGGAGACCCAGTACTTC.

The gene calls are TRBV11-3 and TRBJ1-5; unclear D gene. There are 11 residues in the CDR3. CDR1 and CDR2 from the germline V gene are SGHNT and YENEEA. The V gene lost 9 bases and the J gene lost 9 bases, with 12 bases spanning the gap. The CDR3 DNA reads as TGTGCCAGTAGACTCCGGCGGCCCCAGCATTTT. Translating it yields CASRLRRPQHF.

The V and J genes are TRBV27 and TRBJ1-6, with a possible D match to TRBD1 (6 bases). The CDR3 loop spans 14 amino acids. The germline CDR1 and CDR2 sequences are MNHEY and SMNVEV (reference sequence). Trimming stripped 3 bases from V and 10 bases from J, with 13 bases between. The CDR3 is CASSFGGAQSPLHF. CDR3 in DNA: TGTGCCAGCAGTTTCGGGGGGGCGCAATCACCCCTCCACTTT.

This chain links TRBV4-1 with TRBJ1-4; TRBD1 aligns across 7 bases. The germline V gene encodes CDR1 MGHRA and CDR2 YSYEKL. The trim removed 0 bases at V and 2 bases at J, leaving 9 bases unmatched. This CDR3 is 18 amino acids long. The CDR3 loop is CASSQDLVRDSTNEKLFF. The CDR3 nucleotides read TGCGCCAGCAGCCAAGATCTCGTTCGGGACAGTACTAATGAAAAACTGTTTTTT.

This chain uses TRBV14 with TRBJ2-4; 7 bases line up with TRBD1. V dropped 0 bases and J dropped 7; count of bases not matched to a gene: 12. From germline, CDR1 is SGHDN and CDR2 FVKESK. CDR3 length: 17 residues. CDR3 amino acids: CASSQDLLAGGENIQYF. The DNA for the CDR3 is TGTGCCAGCAGCCAAGATCTTTTGGCAGGGGGTGAGAACATTCAGTACTTC.

The CDR3 region is CASSQKNRLGRYGYTF. For the CDR3, the DNA is TGTGCCAGCAGCCAAAAAAACAGGCTTGGGAGGTATGGCTACACCTTC. The chain employs TRBV14 and TRBJ1-2, with D perhaps TRBD1 (5 bases). The ends were cut back, 2 bases at V and 5 bases at J, with 18 bases in the middle. CDR1 SGHDN and CDR2 FVKESK come from the germline V gene. This CDR3 is built from 16 residues.

This clone showed up just a few times. This chain connects TRBV5-1 to TRBJ2-3; tentatively, D is TRBD1 (5 bases). The CDR3 runs 12 residues. The V gene lost 1 base and the J gene lost 5 bases, with 5 bases spanning the gap. In germline, CDR1 is SGHRS, CDR2 YFSETQ. The CDR3 sequence: CASSLQGDTQYF. The CDR3 coding sequence is TGCGCCAGCAGCTTGCAGGGAGATACGCAGTATTTT.

Only one count was recorded for this clone. The CDR3 is CATRTGWSSYEQYV. The CDR3 DNA reads TGTGCCACCCGGACAGGGTGGAGCTCCTACGAGCAGTACGTC. This sequence joins TRBV6-5 and TRBJ2-7, with 8 bases aligning to TRBD1. The CDR3 length is 14 residues. The germline V gene has CDR1 MNHEY and CDR2 SVGAGI. J was trimmed by 0 bases and V by 10 bases; bases with no gene match: 8.

The chain combines TRBV18 with TRBJ1-4; D gene unclear. Germline values: CDR1 KGHSH, CDR2 LQKENI. The CDR3 spans 15 residues. Deletions cut 5 bases from V and 6 bases from J, with 16 bases between. CDR3 amino acids: CASSITTGRDEKLFF. The CDR3, as DNA: TGTGCCAGCTCAATTACGACCGGGAGGGATGAAAAACTGTTTTTT. Full variable domain (missing parts from reference TRBV18 and TRBJ1-4): NAGVMQNPRHLVRRRGQEARLRCSPMKGHSHVYWYRQLPEEGLKFMVYLQKENIIDESGMPKERFSAEFPKEGPSILRIQQVVRGDSAAYFCASSITTGRDEKLFFGSGTQLSVL.

The gene calls are TRBV6-5 and TRBJ1-5, with D perhaps matching TRBD1 (6 bases). Trimming shortened V by 4 bases and J by 3 bases, and 13 bases separated the two germline ends. Germline CDR1 and CDR2: MNHEY and SVGAGI. This CDR3 contains 15 residues. The CDR3 spells CASSLTGNYNQPQHF. CDR3 DNA sequence: TGTGCCAGCAGTTTAACAGGGAACTACAATCAGCCCCAGCATTTT.